This T cell receptor beta chain emerged from a study of blood T cell repertoires in COVID-19. Produced via immunoSEQ multiplex PCR; TCRdb's table is partial and in-frame only. Of over 150,000 clones listed, under 85% were seen once; the top ten hold more than 7.5%. V lost 6 bases to trimming and J lost 0 bases, with 6 bases between them. Germline values: CDR1 SNHLY, CDR2 FYNNEI. This CDR3 spans 12 amino acids. The chain joins TRBV2 to TRBJ2-7; unclear D gene. The sequence was obtained from a woman between 65 and 79 years old with COVID-19, enrolled during active disease. Sequencing was carried out using peripheral blood. In DNA form, the CDR3 reads TGTGCCAGCAGAGCGAGCTCCTACGAGCAGTACTTC. Encoded protein: CASRASSYEQYF.